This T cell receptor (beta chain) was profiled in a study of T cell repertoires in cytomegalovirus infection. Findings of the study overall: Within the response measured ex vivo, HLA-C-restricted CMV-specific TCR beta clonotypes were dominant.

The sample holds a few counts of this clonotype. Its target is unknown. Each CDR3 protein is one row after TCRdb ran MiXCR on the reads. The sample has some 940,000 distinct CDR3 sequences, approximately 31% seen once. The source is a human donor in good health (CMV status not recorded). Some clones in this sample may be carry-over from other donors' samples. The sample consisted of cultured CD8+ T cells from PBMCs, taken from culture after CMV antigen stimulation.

The CDR3 is CASILVTNSNQPQHF. The CDR3 DNA is TGTGCCAGCATTCTGGTGACAAATAGCAATCAGCCCCAGCATTTT. The chain employs TRBV6-1 and TRBJ1-5; the D is unclear. Germline CDR1 is MNHNS and CDR2 is SASEGT. V gave up 7 bases and J gave up 0 bases, with 13 bases separating them. The CDR3 consists of 15 residues.